This passage covers 3 T cell receptor beta chains from one sample sequenced in a study of T cell changes during pregnancy in multiple sclerosis (dated by TCRdb to about 2019). Receptor libraries were prepared by the immunoSEQ multiplex PCR assay. The immuneACCESS repertoire file appears here via TCRdb, limited to in-frame rearrangements. These files lack a portion of the clones; in checked studies, under half of the deficit traces to unresolved V genes, and the cause of the others is not known. This sample has 55,000 to 80,000 clones in its table, and under 95% of those were observed once. Roughly 3.1% of the sample is taken by the ten largest. Sequences were derived from CD8+ T cells from peripheral blood mononuclear cells, sampled in the second trimester of pregnancy. These receptors all stem from a female donor with multiple sclerosis, enrolled in a pregnancy study.

This clone was observed a handful of times. The chain is built from TRBV19 and TRBJ1-1; D is perhaps TRBD1 (6 bases). Germline V gene lookup returns CDR1 LNHDA and CDR2 SQIVND (reference sequence). Trimming pared 6 bases from V and 4 bases from J, leaving 9 bases between. This CDR3 region has 12 residues. CDR3 bases: TGTGCCAGTAGCAAAGGGGGCACTGAAGCTTTCTTT. Its protein product is CASSKGGTEAFF.

The chain carries TRBV6-4 and TRBJ1-2, with a weak D call TRBD1 (5 bases). The CDR3 runs 15 residues. The V end was cut by 4 bases, the J end by 6 bases, with 18 bases between. Looked up from germline, CDR1 is MRHNA and CDR2 is SNTAGT. CDR3 loop: CASSVTATQADGYTF. The CDR3 DNA reads TGTGCCAGCAGTGTTACGGCCACACAGGCGGATGGCTACACCTTC.

The gene calls are TRBV11-2 and TRBJ1-1; D unclear. The CDR3 loop spans 13 amino acids. The V end lost 5 bases, the J end lost 5 bases, and 12 bases lay between the germline ends. The germline CDR1 and CDR2 sequences are SGHAT and FQNNGV. As DNA, the CDR3 is TGTGCCAGCAGCAGAGGAGGTCCGACTGAAGCTTTCTTT. As protein: CASSRGGPTEAFF.